The source of this T cell receptor (beta chain) is a study of T cell changes during pregnancy in multiple sclerosis (dated 2019 in TCRdb). About the study as a whole: The study looked at changes in the T cell repertoire across pregnancy in women with multiple sclerosis.

Inclusive of the bounding cysteine and phenylalanine, the CDR3 is 18 residues long. This entry keeps only the CDR3 DNA: 54 bases, framed from base 1. For CDR1 and CDR2, the germline V gene lists SGDLS and YYNGEE. Trimming accounts for 4 bases at V and 0 bases at J, while the number of junction bases matched to no gene is 8. As for this clone: The antigen it binds to is not known. The record has no base qualities; no much larger clone is one base away.

Libraries were built with the immunoSEQ multiplex PCR assay. TCRdb provides this immuneACCESS table in a form limited to in-frame rearrangements. Some clones are lacking; in checked studies, under half of them reflect an unresolved V gene, and why the rest are absent is not known. The sample table contains almost 50,000 clones; only one count was recorded for about 89% of them. About 9.4% of the sample belongs to the ten largest clones. Sequencing was performed on CD8+ T cells from peripheral blood mononuclear cells, taken after pregnancy. The chain couples TRBV9 to TRBJ2-2; 11 bases in between match TRBD2. The source is a female donor with multiple sclerosis, enrolled in a pregnancy study. At the DNA level, the sequence is TGTGCCAGCAGCCTTAGCGGGGGGGCCTCGGCGAACACCGGGGAGCTGTTTTTT. The translation is CASSLSGGASANTGELFF.